The 3 T cell receptor beta chains below were found in one sample sequenced in a study of cytomegalovirus exposure and HLA in healthy donors. Clones were read by immunoSEQ multiplex PCR, and TCRdb kept only the in-frame ones, dropping some. The sample shows a few hundred thousand clones, roughly 87% of them seen only once. Sequenced sample: PBMCs. The origin of the receptors is a man aged 18 to 30 in good health and CMV-seropositive.

The rearrangement links TRBV13 to TRBJ2-5, with D unresolved. Per the germline V gene, CDR1 is PRHDT and CDR2 is FYEKMQ (reference sequence). CDR3 size: 13 residues. V dropped 1 base and J dropped 2 bases, with 5 bases sitting between them. CDR3 sequence: CASSLENQETQYF. The CDR3 DNA follows: TGTGCCAGCAGCTTAGAGAATCAAGAGACCCAGTACTTC.

The V call is TRBV15, the J call TRBJ2-1; unclear D gene. V was trimmed by 3 bases and J by 5 bases, leaving 11 bases between them. The CDR3 totals 14 residues. The germline V gene has CDR1 LNHNV and CDR2 YYDKDF (reference sequence). For the CDR3, the DNA is TGTGCCACCAGCAGGGGTCTACCCAACAATGAGCAGTTCTTC. Its translation is CATSRGLPNNEQFF.

V gene TRBV28 combines with J gene TRBJ1-2; weak D call: TRBD1 (5 bases). Trimming took 3 bases from V and 2 from J, leaving 16 bases between them. The CDR3 is made up of 16 amino acids. Germline CDR1 is MDHEN and CDR2 is SYDVKM. CDR3 sequence: CASSLGGIRTNYGYTF. The DNA of the CDR3 is TGTGCCAGCAGTTTGGGGGGGATCCGGACGAACTATGGCTACACCTTC.